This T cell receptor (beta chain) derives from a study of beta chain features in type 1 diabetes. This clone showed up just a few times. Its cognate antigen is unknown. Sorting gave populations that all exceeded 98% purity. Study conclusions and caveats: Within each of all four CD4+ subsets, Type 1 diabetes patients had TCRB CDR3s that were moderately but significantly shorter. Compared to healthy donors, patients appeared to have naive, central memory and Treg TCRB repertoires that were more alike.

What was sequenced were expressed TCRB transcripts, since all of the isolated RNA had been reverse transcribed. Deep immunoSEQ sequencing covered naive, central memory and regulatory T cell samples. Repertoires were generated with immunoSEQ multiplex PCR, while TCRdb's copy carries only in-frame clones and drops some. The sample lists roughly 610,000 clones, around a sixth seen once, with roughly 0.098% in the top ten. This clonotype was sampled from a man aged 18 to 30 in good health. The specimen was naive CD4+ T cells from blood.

Written as DNA, the CDR3 is TGTGCCAGCAGTTACGGACTACGGCCCGGTAGCCAGTACTTC. This encodes CASSYGLRPGSQYF. V gene TRBV6-5 combines with J gene TRBJ2-5; tentatively, D is TRBD2 (6 bases). The ends were cut back, 2 bases at V and 10 bases at J, with 17 bases in the middle. Germline values: CDR1 MNHEY, CDR2 SVGAGI. This CDR3 is 14 amino acids long.